This is a list of T cell receptor beta chains from one sample in a study of blood T cell repertoires in COVID-19. Profiled with immunoSEQ multiplex PCR; TCRdb holds only in-frame clones, not every one. Of roughly 200,000 clones listed, 75% to 90% are singletons. The specimen was PBMCs or T cells enriched from blood (not recorded which). These receptors originate from a man aged 35-49 years who had recovered from COVID-19. CDR3s leave out the opening cysteine and the closing phenylalanine or tryptophan. A D gene is named only where the DNA matches it firmly. Clone size is not always given. Where it is, it says once, few, many or a class for expanded clones.

clone size	V gene	J gene	D gene	CDR3 protein
.	TRBV27	TRBJ2-3	TRBD2	ASSLFSGGADTQY
.	TRBV27	TRBJ1-6	TRBD1	ASSFGQGGSPLH
.	TRBV18	TRBJ1-1	TRBD1	ASSPPGGRTEAF
.	TRBV7-8	TRBJ1-2	.	ASSLDGPNYGYT
once	TRBV6-5	TRBJ1-1	TRBD1	ASNSGQGYTEAF
once	TRBV20-1	TRBJ1-5	.	SASYGSNQPQH
.	TRBV5-1	TRBJ1-1	TRBD1	ASSSGTGIEAF
once	TRBV2	TRBJ2-6	TRBD1	ASRETGSGANVLT
once	TRBV29-1	TRBJ1-2	.	SVERETFNYGYT
.	TRBV25-1	TRBJ1-5	TRBD1	ASSGGQGAGDSNQPQH
.	TRBV29-1	TRBJ1-1	.	SVAEQGLAEAF
.	TRBV2	TRBJ1-1	.	ASSQMTSNTEAF
.	TRBV2	TRBJ1-5	TRBD1	ASSGPGQTQPQH
.	TRBV7-8	TRBJ1-6	.	ASSLLVNYNSPLH